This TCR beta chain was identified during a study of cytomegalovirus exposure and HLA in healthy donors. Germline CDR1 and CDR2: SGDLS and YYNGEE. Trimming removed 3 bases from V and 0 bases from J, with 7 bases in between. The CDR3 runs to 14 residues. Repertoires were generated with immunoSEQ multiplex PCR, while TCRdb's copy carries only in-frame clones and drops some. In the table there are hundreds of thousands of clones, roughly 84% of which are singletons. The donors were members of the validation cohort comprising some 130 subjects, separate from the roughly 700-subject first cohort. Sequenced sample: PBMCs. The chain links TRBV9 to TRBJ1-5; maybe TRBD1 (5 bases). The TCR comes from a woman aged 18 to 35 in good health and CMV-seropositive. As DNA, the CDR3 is TGTGCCAGCAGCGCCAGGGATAGCAATCAGCCCCAGCATTTT. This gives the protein CASSARDSNQPQHF.